The clone carrying this T cell receptor beta chain was recorded many times. For TCRbeta, the library was prepared with unique molecular identifiers. TCRdb re-called the PCR reads through MiXCR, storing one row per CDR3 protein. The table shows fewer than 700,000 distinct CDR3 sequences, with approximately 12% occurring only once. These data come from a study of T-cell reconstitution after alpha-beta-depleted transplantation in children. The material sequenced was PBMCs, mostly from graft donor cells, taken 360 days after TCRalphabeta/CD19-depleted stem cell transplant. This clonotype was obtained from a male patient aged 10 to 17 who had a stem cell transplant for acute myeloid leukemia, so the T cells may come from the graft donor.

CDR3 sequence (DNA): TGTGCCATCAGTGATTTGGGGGGGCTGAATTCCTACGAGCAGTACTTC. It is translated as CAISDLGGLNSYEQYF. V is TRBV10-3 and J is TRBJ2-7, with D maybe TRBD2 (7 bases). The V gene lost 3 bases and the J gene lost 1 base, with 16 bases spanning the gap. CDR1 is ENHRY, CDR2 SYGVKD, per germline. CDR3 length: 16 residues.